The 18 T cell receptor beta chains below come from one sample, sequenced in a study of blood T cell repertoires in COVID-19. The table came from immunoSEQ multiplex PCR; TCRdb's copy has only in-frame clones and leaves some out. Among around 240,000 clones, roughly four fifths were seen once, and the ten largest hold 1.9%. Material for sequencing was peripheral blood. Source of these receptors: an elderly woman with acute or convalescent COVID-19.

This sequence joins TRBV27 and TRBJ2-5; 9 bases line up with TRBD1. This CDR3 is 16 amino acids long. With V trimmed by 5 bases and J by 4 bases, 11 bases remained unmatched. The germline CDR1 and CDR2 sequences are MNHEY and SMNVEV (reference sequence). The CDR3 DNA sequence: TGTGCCAGCAGTCGCGGACAGGGGATAACTCGAGAGACCCAGTACTTC. It encodes CASSRGQGITRETQYF.

The V call is TRBV7-2, the J call TRBJ2-7, with 8 positions matching TRBD2. Germline loops: CDR1 SGHTA, CDR2 FQGNSA. This CDR3 comprises 16 residues. V lost 1 base, J lost 0 bases, and 5 bases stayed unmatched. DNA of the CDR3: TGTGCCAGCAGCTTAGGGGGTAGCGGGGCCTCCTACGAGCAGTACTTC. Translated, it gives CASSLGGSGASYEQYF.

The chain has TRBV28 and TRBJ2-1; D uncertain. Trimming left V 6 bases short and J 5 bases short, with 11 bases between. The CDR3 length is 13 residues. CDR1 and CDR2 from the germline V gene are MDHEN and SYDVKM. This CDR3 reads CASSLGRNNEQFF. The CDR3 DNA follows: TGTGCCAGCAGCTTGGGCAGGAACAATGAGCAGTTCTTC.

The J gene is TRBJ2-1, the V gene TRBV7-3; the match to TRBD1 covers 9 bases. V trimming: 1 base; J trimming: 0 bases; junction bases outside the gene matches: 1. The CDR3 is made up of 16 amino acids. Germline values: CDR1 SGHTA, CDR2 FQGTGA. CDR3 in DNA: TGTGCCAGCAGCTTAAGGACAGGGGCCTCCTACAATGAGCAGTTCTTC. This translates into CASSLRTGASYNEQFF.

This clone was counted at least ten times. The rearrangement links TRBV4-3 to TRBJ2-5; no definite D call. Germline CDR1 LGHNA, CDR2 YSLEER. This CDR3 has 14 residues. Trimming took 2 bases from V and 1 from J, leaving 8 bases between them. The CDR3: CASSQLTSQETQYF. The CDR3 bases are TGCGCCAGCAGCCAATTAACAAGCCAAGAGACCCAGTACTTC.

The chain couples TRBV11-2 to TRBJ2-5; D is undetermined. The CDR3 loop spans 13 amino acids. The germline CDR1 and CDR2 sequences are SGHAT and FQNNGV. Between the trimmed V and J ends, which lost 5 bases and 2 bases, there was a span of 9 bases. In nucleotides, the CDR3 is TGTGCCAGCAGCCCACAGCTACAAGAGACCCAGTACTTC. Translation gives CASSPQLQETQYF.

V and J are TRBV28 and TRBJ2-7; the D gene is possibly TRBD2 (6 bases). The CDR3 sequence is 14 residues long. Trimming cost V 11 bases and J 2 bases, with 19 bases left between them. Germline CDR1 reads MDHEN; CDR2 reads SYDVKM. The CDR3 reads CASGGWGVPYEQYF. The CDR3, as DNA: TGTGCCTCTGGCGGGTGGGGGGTGCCCTACGAGCAGTACTTC.

The V call is TRBV2, the J call TRBJ2-5; D remains ambiguous. The CDR3 runs 14 residues. Per germline, CDR1 SNHLY and CDR2 FYNNEI. The V and J ends lost 6 bases and 5 bases respectively, with 16 bases between them. The CDR3 region has the DNA TGTGCCAGCAGAAAAGCTTTAGCTGGGGAGACCCAGTACTTC. This translates into CASRKALAGETQYF.

The J gene is TRBJ2-4, the V gene TRBV5-4, with 8 bases that match TRBD2. Germline CDR1 SGHNT, CDR2 YYREEE (reference sequence). This CDR3 has 15 amino acids. Trimming removed 5 bases from V and 2 bases from J; junction bases left unmatched: 6. DNA of the CDR3: TGTGCCAGCAGTTCGGGGGGGACCTCCAAAAACATTCAGTACTTC. This codes for CASSSGGTSKNIQYF.

J is TRBJ2-5 and V is TRBV7-2; D is perhaps TRBD2 (7 bases). Trimming pared 5 bases from V and 1 base from J, leaving 17 bases between. Germline V gene sequence: CDR1 SGHTA, CDR2 FQGNSA. The CDR3 loop spans 16 amino acids. This CDR3 reads CASSPRRGAIQETQYF. CDR3 bases: TGTGCCAGCAGCCCCCGACGGGGGGCCATCCAAGAGACCCAGTACTTC.

This chain joins TRBV7-2 and TRBJ1-1; 8 nucleotides align to TRBD1. V was pared by 4 bases and J by 0 bases, with 4 bases of the junction left unmatched. Germline CDR1 SGHTA, CDR2 FQGNSA. CDR3 length: 15 amino acids. The DNA for the CDR3 is TGTGCCAGCAGCTCCCACAGGGGGATGAACACTGAAGCTTTCTTT. It translates to CASSSHRGMNTEAFF.

The chain couples TRBV7-2 to TRBJ2-7, with a weak D call TRBD2 (7 bases). This CDR3 is built from 15 residues. Per the germline V gene, CDR1 is SGHTA and CDR2 is FQGNSA. Trimming removed 5 bases at V and 3 bases at J, with 17 bases between. The CDR3 nucleotides are TGTGCCAGCAGCCCCCGTAGGGGGGGCCTCTACGAGCAGTACTTC. Its translation is CASSPRRGGLYEQYF. The whole variable domain, filled in from reference TRBV7-2 and TRBJ2-7, reads GAGVSQSPSNKVTEKGKDVELRCDPISGHTALYWYRQSLGQGLEFLIYFQGNSAPDKSGLPSDRFSAERTGGSVSTLTIQRTQQEDSAVYLCASSPRRGGLYEQYFGPGTRLTVT.

The rearrangement links TRBV5-1 to TRBJ2-7; 7 positions match TRBD1. This CDR3 is built from 14 residues. Looked up from germline, CDR1 is SGHRS and CDR2 is YFSETQ. V was pared by 4 bases and J by 2 bases, with 6 bases of the junction left unmatched. The chain's CDR3 is CASSTTGMPYEQYF. In DNA, the CDR3 is TGCGCCAGCAGCACGACAGGGATGCCCTACGAGCAGTACTTC.

The gene calls are TRBV18 and TRBJ1-2; a possible D gene is TRBD1 (5 bases). The CDR3 spans 13 residues. V was cut by 5 bases and J by 2 bases, with 9 bases left in between. The germline V gene has CDR1 KGHSH and CDR2 LQKENI. For the CDR3, the DNA is TGTGCCAGCTCAACGACAGCCAACTATGGCTACACCTTC. It translates to CASSTTANYGYTF.

The chain links TRBV7-2 to TRBJ2-5; D unclear. The length of the CDR3 is 13 residues. Germline lookup yields CDR1 SGHTA and CDR2 FQGNSA. The V and J ends lost 1 base and 5 bases respectively, with 8 bases between them. This CDR3 reads CASSLVLGETQYF. The CDR3 DNA follows: TGTGCCAGCAGCTTAGTCCTCGGGGAGACCCAGTACTTC.

This chain joins TRBV7-9 and TRBJ1-4; D may be TRBD1 (5 bases). The length of the CDR3 is 14 residues. Germline V gene lookup returns CDR1 SEHNR and CDR2 FQNEAQ (reference sequence). The V end was cut by 5 bases, the J end by 4 bases, with 11 bases between. The DNA of the CDR3 is TGTGCCAGCAGCCACGGGCAGGGTAATGAAAAACTGTTTTTT. Translated, it gives CASSHGQGNEKLFF.

This chain links TRBV18 with TRBJ1-5; D is possibly TRBD1 (5 bases). Germline V CDR1 and CDR2: KGHSH, LQKENI. The CDR3 is 16 amino acids. V was cut by 3 bases and J by 5 bases, with 17 bases left in between. CDR3 coding DNA: TGTGCCAGCTCACCGGCCCAGGGCCCCGCCGATCAGCCCCAGCATTTT. Translated, it gives CASSPAQGPADQPQHF.

The V gene is TRBV4-3, the J gene TRBJ2-2, with a possible D match to TRBD1 (5 bases). Germline V gives CDR1 LGHNA, CDR2 YSLEER. The CDR3 spans 19 residues. Trimming took off 0 bases at V and 0 bases at J, with 17 bases between the two ends. In DNA form, the CDR3 reads TGCGCCAGCAGCCAAGACCGGGTGGGGCTTTACGCGAACACCGGGGAGCTGTTTTTT. Translated: CASSQDRVGLYANTGELFF.